A single sample gave rise to the 17 T cell receptor beta chains below, sequenced in a study of CD8 T cells in ankylosing spondylitis. TCRdb re-analysed the 5' RACE reads in MiXCR, keeping a single row per CDR3 protein. The sample consists of more than 150,000 distinct CDR3 sequences, about 13% of them appearing once. Sample: blood, either unsorted or a sorted T cell fraction (not recorded which). Receptors were obtained from a male donor with ankylosing spondylitis or in good health (not recorded which).

This clonotype was seen only a few times. This rearrangement joins TRBV12-3 or TRBV12-4 to TRBJ2-2; 11 bases align to TRBD2. This CDR3 region has 17 residues. The trim removed 4 bases at V and 6 bases at J, leaving 10 bases unmatched. The CDR3 sequence: CASSSPLLAGGAGELFF. The CDR3 bases are TGTGCCAGCAGTTCCCCCCTCCTAGCGGGAGGCGCCGGGGAGCTGTTTTTT.

This clonotype was seen more than once but under ten times. This chain joins TRBV20-1 and TRBJ1-1; tentatively, D is TRBD1 (5 bases). Germline CDR1 reads DFQATT; CDR2 reads SNEGSKA (reference sequence). Deletions cut 6 bases from V and 7 bases from J, with 15 bases between. CDR3 size: 12 residues. The CDR3 bases are TGCAGTGCCCGCCCAACAGGTTTTGAAGCTTTCTTT. Protein sequence: CSARPTGFEAFF.

V usage is TRBV11-1 and J usage is TRBJ2-2; 14 positions match TRBD2. The ends lost 4 bases at V and 3 bases at J; junction bases unmatched: 7. CDR3 length: 18 amino acids. The germline V gene encodes CDR1 SGHAT and CDR2 FQDESV (reference sequence). CDR3 in amino acids: CASSYGLAGGMDTGELFF. For the CDR3, the DNA is TGTGCCAGCAGCTACGGACTAGCGGGAGGAATGGACACCGGGGAGCTGTTTTTT.

The CDR3 loop is CSARDEGELRRYEQYF. The CDR3 DNA reads as TGCAGTGCTAGAGATGAAGGGGAACTGAGACGGTACGAGCAGTACTTC. This chain links TRBV20-1 with TRBJ2-7; TRBD1 is a possible D gene (5 bases). This CDR3 region has 16 residues. The V end was cut by 0 bases, the J end by 4 bases, with 19 bases between. Germline V gives CDR1 DFQATT, CDR2 SNEGSKA (reference sequence).

A few counts support this clonotype. V usage is TRBV30 and J usage is TRBJ2-7; D not certain. The germline V and J ends were trimmed by 0 bases and 7 bases, with 13 bases remaining between them. The CDR3 loop spans 13 amino acids. CDR1 GTSNPN and CDR2 SVGIG come from the germline V gene (reference sequence). The CDR3 protein is CAWSVAPRWEQYF. The CDR3 nucleotides are TGTGCCTGGAGTGTCGCCCCCCGGTGGGAGCAGTACTTC.

The chain uses TRBV3-1 and TRBJ2-7; TRBD1 aligns across 9 bases. V was clipped by 0 bases and J by 4 bases; unmatched bases: 4. The CDR3 is 15 amino acids. Germline V gene lookup returns CDR1 LGHDT and CDR2 YNNKEL (reference sequence). The CDR3, as DNA: TGTGCCAGCAGCCAAGACCACAGGGGGCCGTACGAGCAGTACTTC. Protein sequence: CASSQDHRGPYEQYF.

A few counts support this clonotype. The rearrangement uses TRBV12-3 or TRBV12-4 and TRBJ2-1, with TRBD1 matching over 9 bases. This CDR3 is built from 14 residues. After removal of 7 bases from V and 6 bases from J, the junction contained 7 bases not matched to a gene. The CDR3 DNA follows: TGTGCCAGCAACACAGGGGGCGATCGCAATGAGCAGTTCTTC. It is translated as CASNTGGDRNEQFF.

This clonotype was picked up a small number of times. V is TRBV4-2 and J is TRBJ2-4; D possibly corresponds to TRBD1 (6 bases). This CDR3 is built from 15 residues. The V gene lost 0 bases and the J gene lost 14 bases, with 20 bases spanning the gap. Germline V gene data show CDR1 as LGHNA and CDR2 as YNFKEQ. The CDR3 region has the DNA TGTGCCAGCAGCCAAGATAAAGGGACAAGGGCCGGCGAGTACTTC. This gives the protein CASSQDKGTRAGEYF.

This clonotype came up many times. This chain links TRBV10-3 with TRBJ2-5, with 9 nucleotides matching TRBD1. Germline CDR1 is ENHRY and CDR2 is SYGVKD. CDR3 size: 14 residues. V lost 6 bases, J lost 2 bases, and 4 bases stayed unmatched. This CDR3 is CAISEGQGQETQYF. CDR3 coding DNA: TGTGCCATCAGCGAGGGACAGGGACAAGAGACCCAGTACTTC.

This clonotype was picked up a small number of times. The chain has TRBV10-2 and TRBJ2-3; 10 positions match TRBD2. V was pared by 7 bases and J by 2 bases, with 15 bases of the junction left unmatched. The CDR3 extends over 18 amino acids. CDR1 WSHSY and CDR2 SAAADI come from the germline V gene. The CDR3, as DNA: TGCGCCAGCAAGAGCCAGCTACTAGCGGGGCTGAACACAGATACGCAGTATTTT. Translated: CASKSQLLAGLNTDTQYF.

This clonotype was picked up a small number of times. The chain couples TRBV7-9 to TRBJ1-1; D perhaps matches TRBD1 (6 bases). Trimming cost V 5 bases and J 5 bases, with 18 bases left between them. Germline V gives CDR1 SEHNR, CDR2 FQNEAQ (reference sequence). The CDR3 extends over 15 amino acids. CDR3 coding DNA: TGTGCCAGCAGCGCCTACCAGGGGACTTATACTGAAGCTTTCTTT. Its protein product is CASSAYQGTYTEAFF.

The rearrangement joins TRBV5-6 to TRBJ2-5; no firm D call. Trimming took off 3 bases at V and 0 bases at J, with 9 bases between the two ends. Germline V gene sequence: CDR1 SGHDT, CDR2 YYEEEE. This CDR3 is built from 14 residues. CDR3 amino acids: CASSSRGYQETQYF. The CDR3, as DNA: TGTGCCAGCAGCTCCCGCGGCTACCAAGAGACCCAGTACTTC.

The chain has TRBV14 and TRBJ2-5; the match to TRBD2 covers 10 bases. The CDR3 sequence is 16 residues long. The V gene's germline CDR1 is SGHDN and CDR2 FVKESK. V lost 4 bases and J lost 10; bases outside the gene matches: 15. Here the CDR3 DNA reads TGTGCCAGCAGCCCCCGTGGAGCGGGGGGGCAGAGGATCCAGTACTTC. It codes for CASSPRGAGGQRIQYF.

This clonotype was found many times. The chain employs TRBV5-1 and TRBJ2-2, with unresolved D. V dropped 5 bases and J dropped 9 bases, with 8 bases sitting between them. The germline gives CDR1 SGHRS, CDR2 YFSETQ. The length of the CDR3 is 11 residues. The CDR3 is CASRAHRELFF. CDR3 nucleotides: TGCGCCAGCAGGGCCCACCGGGAGCTGTTTTTT.

This clonotype occurred a few times. This rearrangement joins TRBV6-1 to TRBJ2-5, with D tentatively TRBD1 or TRBD2 (5 bases each). CDR1 MNHNS and CDR2 SASEGT come from the germline V gene. The CDR3 covers 15 residues. Trimming removed 6 bases from V and 1 base from J, with 15 bases in between. CDR3 sequence (DNA): TGTGCCAGCAGCCCCCCGCTTGGGGGCCAAGAGACCCAGTACTTC. Amino acids: CASSPPLGGQETQYF.

This chain links TRBV20-1 with TRBJ2-1, with no clear D. CDR1 DFQATT and CDR2 SNEGSKA come from the germline V gene (reference sequence). V was trimmed by 4 bases and J by 6 bases, leaving 10 bases between them. The CDR3 has 12 residues. CDR3 nucleotide sequence: TGCAGTGCTATCCACCTAGGCAATGAGCAGTTCTTC. It yields the protein CSAIHLGNEQFF.

There are many counts of this clonotype. The chain links TRBV5-1 to TRBJ1-1; D ambiguous. The CDR3 is made up of 13 amino acids. Trimming took off 0 bases at V and 8 bases at J, with 11 bases between the two ends. From germline, CDR1 is SGHRS and CDR2 YFSETQ. The CDR3 loop reads CASSLAMMGEAFF. In DNA, the CDR3 is TGCGCCAGCAGCTTGGCAATGATGGGAGAAGCTTTCTTT. The full variable domain, completed using reference TRBV5-1 and TRBJ1-1, is KAGVTQTPRYLIKTRGQQVTLSCSPISGHRSVSWYQQTPGQGLQFLFEYFSETQRNKGNFPGRFSGRQFSNSRSEMNVSTLELGDSALYLCASSLAMMGEAFFGQGTRLTVV.